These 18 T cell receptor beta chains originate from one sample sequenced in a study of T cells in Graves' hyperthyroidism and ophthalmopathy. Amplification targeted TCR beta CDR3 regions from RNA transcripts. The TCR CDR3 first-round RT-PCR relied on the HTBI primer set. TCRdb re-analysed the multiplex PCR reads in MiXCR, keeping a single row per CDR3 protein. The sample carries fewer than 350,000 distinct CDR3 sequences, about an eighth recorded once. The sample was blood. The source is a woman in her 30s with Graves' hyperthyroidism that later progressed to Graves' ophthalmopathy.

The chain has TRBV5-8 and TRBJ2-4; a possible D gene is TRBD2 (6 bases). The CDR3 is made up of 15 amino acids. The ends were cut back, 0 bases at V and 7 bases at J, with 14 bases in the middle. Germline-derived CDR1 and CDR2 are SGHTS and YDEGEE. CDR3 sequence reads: CASSLVGTAGNIQYF. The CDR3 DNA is TGTGCCAGCAGCTTGGTAGGGACGGCGGGGAACATTCAGTACTTC.

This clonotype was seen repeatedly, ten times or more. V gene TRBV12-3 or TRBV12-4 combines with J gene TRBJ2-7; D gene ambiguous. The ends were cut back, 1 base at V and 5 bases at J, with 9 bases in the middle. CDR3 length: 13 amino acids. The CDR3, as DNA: TGTGCCAGCAGTTTAGACCGAGGTCACGAGCAGTACTTC. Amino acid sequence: CASSLDRGHEQYF.

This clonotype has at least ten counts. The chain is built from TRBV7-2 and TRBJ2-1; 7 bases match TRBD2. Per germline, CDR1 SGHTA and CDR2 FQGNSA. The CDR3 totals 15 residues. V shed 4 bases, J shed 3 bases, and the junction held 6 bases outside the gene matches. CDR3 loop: CASSSRRELYNEQFF. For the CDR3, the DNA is TGTGCCAGCAGCTCTCGGCGGGAGCTCTACAATGAGCAGTTCTTC.

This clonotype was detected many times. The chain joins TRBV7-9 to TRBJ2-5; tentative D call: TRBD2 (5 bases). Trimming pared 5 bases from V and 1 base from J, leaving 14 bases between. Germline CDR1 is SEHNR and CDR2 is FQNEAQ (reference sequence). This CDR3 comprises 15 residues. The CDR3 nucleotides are TGTGCCAGCAGCCGCCTAGGACTGTTCCAAGAGACCCAGTACTTC. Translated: CASSRLGLFQETQYF.

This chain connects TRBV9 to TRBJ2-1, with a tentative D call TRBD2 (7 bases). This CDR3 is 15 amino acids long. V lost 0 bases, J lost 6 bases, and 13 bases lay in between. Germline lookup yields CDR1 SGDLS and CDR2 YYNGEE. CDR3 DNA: TGTGCCAGCAGCGTAGGAGGGGGAGGGCCCAATGAGCAGTTCTTC. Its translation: CASSVGGGGPNEQFF.

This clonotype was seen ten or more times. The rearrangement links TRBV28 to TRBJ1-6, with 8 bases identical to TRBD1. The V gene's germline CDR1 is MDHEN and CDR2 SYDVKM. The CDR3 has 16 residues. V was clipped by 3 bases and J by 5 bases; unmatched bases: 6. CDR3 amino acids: CASSFRLGQDNSPLHF. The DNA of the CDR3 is TGTGCCAGCAGTTTCAGGCTGGGACAGGATAATTCACCCCTCCACTTT.

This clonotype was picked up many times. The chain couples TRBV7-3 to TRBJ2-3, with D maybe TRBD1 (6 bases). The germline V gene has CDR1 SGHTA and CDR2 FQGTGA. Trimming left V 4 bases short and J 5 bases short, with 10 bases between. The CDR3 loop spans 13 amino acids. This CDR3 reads CASSYDRQDTQYF. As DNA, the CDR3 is TGTGCCAGCAGCTACGACAGGCAAGATACGCAGTATTTT.

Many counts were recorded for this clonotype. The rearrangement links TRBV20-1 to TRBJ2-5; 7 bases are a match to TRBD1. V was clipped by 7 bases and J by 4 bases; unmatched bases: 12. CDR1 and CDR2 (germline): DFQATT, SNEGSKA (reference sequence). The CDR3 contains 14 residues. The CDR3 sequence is CSGGWGTARETQYF. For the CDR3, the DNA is TGCAGTGGGGGATGGGGGACAGCAAGAGAGACCCAGTACTTC.

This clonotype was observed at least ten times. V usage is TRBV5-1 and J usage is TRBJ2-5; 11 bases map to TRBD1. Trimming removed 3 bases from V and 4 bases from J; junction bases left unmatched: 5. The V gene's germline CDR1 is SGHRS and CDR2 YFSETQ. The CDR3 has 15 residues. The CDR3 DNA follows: TGCGCCAGCAGCTCGGACAGGGGGCGAGGAGAGACCCAGTACTTC. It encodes CASSSDRGRGETQYF.

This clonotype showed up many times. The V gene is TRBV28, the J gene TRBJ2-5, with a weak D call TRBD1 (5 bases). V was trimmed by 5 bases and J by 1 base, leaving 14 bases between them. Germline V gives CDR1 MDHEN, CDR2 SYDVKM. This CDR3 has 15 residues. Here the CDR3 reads CASSLRQTGQETQYF. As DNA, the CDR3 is TGTGCCAGCAGTCTCCGACAGACGGGCCAAGAGACCCAGTACTTC.

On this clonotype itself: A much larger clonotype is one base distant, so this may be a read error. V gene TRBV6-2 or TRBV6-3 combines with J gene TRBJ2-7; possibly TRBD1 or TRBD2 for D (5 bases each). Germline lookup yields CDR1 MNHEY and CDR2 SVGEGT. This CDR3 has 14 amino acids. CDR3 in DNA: TGTGCCAGCAGCAATTCGGGGCTGGCCTACAAGCAGTACTTC. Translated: CASSNSGLAYKQYF.

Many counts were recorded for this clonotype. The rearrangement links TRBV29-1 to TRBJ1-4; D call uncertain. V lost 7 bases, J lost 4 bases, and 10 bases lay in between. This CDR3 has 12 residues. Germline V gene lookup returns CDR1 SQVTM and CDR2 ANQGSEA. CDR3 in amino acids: CSAEGLNEKLFF. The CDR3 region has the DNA TGCAGCGCCGAGGGTCTTAATGAAAAACTGTTTTTT.

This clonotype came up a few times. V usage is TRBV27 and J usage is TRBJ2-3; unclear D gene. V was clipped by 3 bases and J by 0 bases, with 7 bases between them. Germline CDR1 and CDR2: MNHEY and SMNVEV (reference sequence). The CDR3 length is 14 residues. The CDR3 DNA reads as TGTGCCAGCAGTTTGTTCAGGAGCACAGATACGCAGTATTTT. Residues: CASSLFRSTDTQYF.

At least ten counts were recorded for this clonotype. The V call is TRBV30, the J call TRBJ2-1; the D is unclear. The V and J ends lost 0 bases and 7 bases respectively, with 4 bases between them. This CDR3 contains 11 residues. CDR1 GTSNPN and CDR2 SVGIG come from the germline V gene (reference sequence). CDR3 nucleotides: TGTGCCTGGAGTGTAGCGAATGAGCAGTTCTTC. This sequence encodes CAWSVANEQFF.

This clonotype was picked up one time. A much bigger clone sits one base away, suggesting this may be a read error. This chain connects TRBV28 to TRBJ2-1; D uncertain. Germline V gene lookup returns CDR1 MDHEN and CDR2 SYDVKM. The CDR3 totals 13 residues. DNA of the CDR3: TGTGCCAGCAGTTTATCTAAAAACAATGAGCAGTGCTTC. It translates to CASSLSKNNEQCF.

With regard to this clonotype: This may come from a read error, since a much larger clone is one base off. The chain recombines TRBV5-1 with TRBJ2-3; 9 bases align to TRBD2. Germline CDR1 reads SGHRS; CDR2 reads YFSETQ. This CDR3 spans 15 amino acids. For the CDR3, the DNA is TGTGCCAGCAGCTTAACGGGACTAGCCACAGATGCGCAGTATTTT. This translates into CASSLTGLATDAQYF. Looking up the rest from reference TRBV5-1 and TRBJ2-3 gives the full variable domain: KAGVTQTPRYLIKTRGQQVTLSCSPISGHRSVSWYQQTPGQGLQFLFEYFSETQRNKGNFPGRFSGRQFSNSRSEMNVSTLELGDSALYLCASSLTGLATDAQYFGPGTRLTVL.

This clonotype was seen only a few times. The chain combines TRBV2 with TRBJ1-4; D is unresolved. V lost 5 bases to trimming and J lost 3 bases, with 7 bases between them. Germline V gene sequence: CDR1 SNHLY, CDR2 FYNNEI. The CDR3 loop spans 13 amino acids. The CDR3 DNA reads TGTGCCAGCAGTAAGGAGGCTAATGAAAAACTGTTTTTT. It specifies CASSKEANEKLFF.

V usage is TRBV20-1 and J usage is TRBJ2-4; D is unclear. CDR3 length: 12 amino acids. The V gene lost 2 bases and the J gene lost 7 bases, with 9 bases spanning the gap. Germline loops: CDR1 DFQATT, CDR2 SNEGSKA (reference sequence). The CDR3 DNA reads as TGCAGTGCTAGATCGACGAGGAACATTCAGTACTTC. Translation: CSARSTRNIQYF.